The clone carrying this TCR beta chain was observed a handful of times. Its antigen remains unidentified. This sample stems from a study of T-cell reconstitution after alpha-beta-depleted transplantation in children. Study outcomes and limitations: T-cell counts and diversity were attributed mostly to newly produced T cells one year after transplant.

Library preparation (for TCRbeta) was performed with unique molecular identifiers. In TCRdb, the PCR reads were re-called with MiXCR into one record per CDR3 protein. The table lists approximately 520,000 distinct CDR3 sequences, about an eighth of them singletons. With 0 bases clipped from V and 4 bases from J, the junction kept 0 bases outside the gene matches. Germline lookup yields CDR1 GTSNPN and CDR2 SVGIG (reference sequence). This CDR3 is 15 amino acids long. This sample comprised PBMCs, mostly from graft donor cells, obtained 180 days after TCRalphabeta/CD19-depleted stem cell transplant. V is TRBV30 and J is TRBJ2-3; TRBD2 matches 14 bases. The source of this sequence is a female patient aged 2 to 10 who had a stem cell transplant for aplastic anemia, so the T cells may come from the graft donor. The CDR3 loop reads CAWSVGLAGADTQYF. The CDR3 region has the DNA TGTGCCTGGAGTGTGGGACTAGCGGGAGCAGATACGCAGTATTTT.